A single sample is the source of the 13 T cell receptor beta chains below, sequenced in a study of cytomegalovirus exposure and HLA in healthy donors (dated by TCRdb to 2016 to 2017). Libraries were constructed by the immunoSEQ multiplex PCR assay. For the multiplex PCR, a mixture combining 60 forward primers for TCR Vbeta segments and 13 reverse primers for TCR Jbeta segments was used. In TCRdb, the immuneACCESS table is reduced to in-frame sequences with V and J assigned. These tables do not hold every clone; where another copy was compared, an unresolved V gene accounts for under half, and the others remain unexplained. A total of about 130,000 clones appear in this sample, about 80% of them only once. The leading ten clones occupy around 5% of the sample. Material: PBMCs. Source of these receptors: a man aged 25 to 40 in good health.

This clone has just one count. CDR3 coding DNA: TGTGCCAGCAGTTACTCGGACACCCTGAACACTGAAGCTTTCTTT. Its translation: CASSYSDTLNTEAFF. The V call is TRBV6-5, the J call TRBJ1-1; weak D call: TRBD1 (5 bases). V was pared by 0 bases and J by 0 bases, with 8 bases between. CDR1 is MNHEY, CDR2 SVGAGI, per germline. CDR3 length: 15 amino acids.

The V gene is TRBV9, the J gene TRBJ2-2; TRBD2 matches at 9 bases. The junction had 3 bases not matched to a gene; V was cut back by 0 bases and J by 6 bases. Germline V gene data show CDR1 as SGDLS and CDR2 as YYNGEE. The CDR3 spans 15 residues. CDR3 DNA: TGTGCCAGCAGCGTAGATCCTAGCGGGGCCGGGGAGCTGTTTTTT. Encoded protein: CASSVDPSGAGELFF.

As DNA, the CDR3 is TGTGCCAGCAGCGCAACAGGGAGCTTTACAGATACGCAGTATTTT. It yields the protein CASSATGSFTDTQYF. The chain is built from TRBV7-9 and TRBJ2-3; a weak D match, TRBD1 (6 bases). The CDR3 length is 15 residues. Germline V gives CDR1 SEHNR, CDR2 FQNEAQ (reference sequence). V was trimmed by 5 bases and J by 3 bases, leaving 15 bases between them.

The chain carries TRBV27 and TRBJ1-1; 10 nucleotides agree with TRBD1. CDR1 is MNHEY, CDR2 SMNVEV, per germline (reference sequence). J gave up 2 bases and V 8 bases, and 5 bases lay outside the gene matches. The length of the CDR3 is 14 residues. The CDR3 DNA reads as TGTGCCAGCGGGCGGACAGGGGGAAACACTGAAGCTTTCTTT. It codes for CASGRTGGNTEAFF.

This clone was counted a few times. The chain links TRBV9 to TRBJ1-2; possible D gene TRBD1, 6 bases. The CDR3 length is 15 residues. V shed 4 bases and J shed 5 bases, with 18 bases lying between them. Germline CDR1 is SGDLS and CDR2 is YYNGEE. CDR3: CASSTRTARFYGYTF. As DNA, the CDR3 is TGTGCCAGCAGCACCCGGACAGCCAGGTTTTATGGCTACACCTTC.

J is TRBJ1-4 and V is TRBV28; 7 bases match TRBD1. This CDR3 contains 16 residues. The germline V gene encodes CDR1 MDHEN and CDR2 SYDVKM. The V gene end was trimmed by 6 bases and the J gene end by 1 base; junction bases not matched to a gene: 8. The CDR3 loop is CASSPTHRGTNEKLFF. The CDR3 DNA follows: TGTGCCAGCAGCCCTACCCACAGGGGAACTAATGAAAAACTGTTTTTT.

This clone showed up just once. This chain joins TRBV30 and TRBJ1-1; 9 bases agree with TRBD1. Germline values: CDR1 GTSNPN, CDR2 SVGIG (reference sequence). V lost 1 base to trimming and J lost 6 bases; unmatched junction nucleotides: 6. CDR3 length: 14 amino acids. CDR3 sequence (DNA): TGTGCCTGGAGTGATGGGACAGGGAGGCCTGAAGCTTTCTTT. It is translated as CAWSDGTGRPEAFF.

A word on this clone: One junction end disagrees with the germline gene, perhaps due to a read error. The CDR3 is CASSDSGTGFGEAFF. The CDR3 nucleotides read TGTGCCAGCAGTGACTCCGGGACAGGGTTTGGTGAAGCTTTCTTT. This sequence joins TRBV6-5 and TRBJ1-1; TRBD1 matches at 9 bases. Germline assignment: CDR1 MNHEY and CDR2 SVGAGI. The CDR3 sequence is 15 residues long.

This chain links TRBV19 with TRBJ2-1; D gene unclear. V lost 3 bases and J 8 bases, leaving 11 bases between the germline ends. The CDR3 contains 13 residues. Germline loops: CDR1 LNHDA, CDR2 SQIVND (reference sequence). This CDR3 is CASSIIRGDEQFF. The CDR3 nucleotides read TGTGCCAGTAGTATTATCCGCGGCGATGAGCAGTTCTTC. The complete variable domain, with remaining parts taken from reference TRBV19 and TRBJ2-1, reads DGGITQSPKYLFRKEGQNVTLSCEQNLNHDAMYWYRQDPGQGLRLIYYSQIVNDFQKGDIAEGYSVSREKKESFPLTVTSAQKNPTAFYLCASSIIRGDEQFFGPGTRLTVL.

The chain links TRBV6-6 to TRBJ1-2; 11 positions agree with TRBD1. The junction had 9 bases not matched to a gene; V was cut back by 2 bases and J by 7 bases. The germline CDR1 and CDR2 sequences are MNHNY and SVGAGI (reference sequence). The CDR3 contains 16 residues. The chain's CDR3 is CASSYGTGGSLGGYTF. The CDR3 nucleotides are TGTGCCAGCAGTTACGGGACAGGGGGGTCCTTGGGTGGCTACACCTTC.

CDR3 protein: CASSLSIAGGDTQYF. The CDR3 bases are TGCGCCAGCAGCTTGTCAATAGCGGGAGGAGATACGCAGTATTTT. V and J are TRBV5-1 and TRBJ2-3, with 10 bases lining up with TRBD2. This CDR3 spans 15 amino acids. Per the germline V gene, CDR1 is SGHRS and CDR2 is YFSETQ. V lost 1 base and J lost 5; bases outside the gene matches: 4.

The chain has TRBV6-5 and TRBJ2-7; no reliable D call. The CDR3 covers 13 residues. CDR1 is MNHEY and CDR2 is SVGAGI in the germline V gene. Between the trimmed V and J ends, which lost 3 bases and 3 bases, there was a span of 9 bases. This CDR3 is CASSYNNGYEQYF. DNA of the CDR3: TGTGCCAGCAGTTATAACAATGGCTACGAGCAGTACTTC.

There are a few counts of this clone. The gene calls are TRBV10-2 and TRBJ1-4; the D gene is possibly TRBD1 (6 bases). V was pared by 3 bases and J by 3 bases, with 14 bases between. Germline CDR1 is WSHSY and CDR2 is SAAADI. The CDR3 totals 16 residues. Here the CDR3 reads CASSDGQGMANEKLFF. The DNA for the CDR3 is TGCGCCAGCAGTGACGGCCAGGGGATGGCTAATGAAAAACTGTTTTTT.